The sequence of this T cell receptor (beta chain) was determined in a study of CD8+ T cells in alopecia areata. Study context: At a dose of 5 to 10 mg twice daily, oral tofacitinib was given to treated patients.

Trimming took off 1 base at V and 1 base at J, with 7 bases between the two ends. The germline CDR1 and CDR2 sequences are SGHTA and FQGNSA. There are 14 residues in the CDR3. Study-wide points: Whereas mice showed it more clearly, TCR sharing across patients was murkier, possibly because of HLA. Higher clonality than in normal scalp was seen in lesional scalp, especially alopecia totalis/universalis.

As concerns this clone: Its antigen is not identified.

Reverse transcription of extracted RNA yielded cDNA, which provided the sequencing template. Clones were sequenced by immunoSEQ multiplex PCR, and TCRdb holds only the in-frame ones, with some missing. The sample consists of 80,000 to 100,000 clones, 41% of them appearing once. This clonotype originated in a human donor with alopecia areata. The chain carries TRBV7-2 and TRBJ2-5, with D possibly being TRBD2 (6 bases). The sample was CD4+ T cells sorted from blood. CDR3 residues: CASSLVGLQETQYF. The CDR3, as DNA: TGTGCCAGCAGCTTAGTGGGACTCCAAGAGACCCAGTACTTC.